Below, 18 T cell receptor beta chains from the same sample are listed, as sequenced in a study of T-cell memory formation after mild COVID-19. MiXCR, applied by TCRdb to the 5' RACE reads, yields one record per CDR3 protein. The repertoire holds tens of thousands of distinct CDR3 sequences, with approximately 8% as singletons. Sequencing input: PBMCs or a T cell subset sorted from them (not recorded which). These receptors came from a young man who had mild COVID-19 (a few samples of this study predate the infection). Cell type and time point are not known.

In this sample, this clonotype turned up a few times. The rearrangement links TRBV9 to TRBJ2-5, with D unclear. Trimming left V 0 bases short and J 1 base short, with 4 bases between. The CDR3 runs to 13 residues. The germline V gene has CDR1 SGDLS and CDR2 YYNGEE. This chain's CDR3 is CASSVASQETQYF. The CDR3 bases are TGTGCCAGCAGCGTAGCCAGCCAAGAGACCCAGTACTTC. Supplemented by reference TRBV9 and TRBJ2-5, the full variable domain reads DSGVTQTPKHLITATGQRVTLRCSPRSGDLSVYWYQQSLDQGLQFLIQYYNGEERAKGNILERFSAQQFPDLHSELNLSSLELGDSALYFCASSVASQETQYFGPGTRLLVL.

The chain employs TRBV6-5 and TRBJ2-6; D gene uncertain. The CDR3 is 13 residues long. Trimming left V 11 bases short and J 0 bases short, with 8 bases between. Germline CDR1 reads MNHEY; CDR2 reads SVGAGI. This CDR3 reads CAVTNSGANVLTF. The DNA of the CDR3 is TGTGCCGTAACCAACTCTGGGGCCAACGTCCTGACTTTC.

The J gene is TRBJ2-3, the V gene TRBV20-1; TRBD2 agrees at 12 bases. Germline V gene lookup returns CDR1 DFQATT and CDR2 SNEGSKA (reference sequence). The CDR3 length is 15 residues. V lost 3 bases, J lost 5 bases, and 6 bases stayed unmatched. CDR3 residues: CSASLASGGGDTQYF. Written as DNA, the CDR3 is TGCAGTGCTAGTTTGGCTAGCGGGGGGGGAGATACGCAGTATTTT.

This clonotype was seen a few times. CDR3 sequence reads: CAISEGQGQSPLHF. The CDR3 DNA sequence: TGTGCCATCAGTGAGGGACAGGGCCAATCACCCCTCCACTTT. The chain is built from TRBV10-3 and TRBJ1-6; 8 nucleotides line up with TRBD1. The CDR3 spans 14 residues. Germline-derived CDR1 and CDR2 are ENHRY and SYGVKD. J lost 10 bases, V lost 2 bases, and 4 bases had no gene match.

This clonotype was counted between two and nine times. This chain links TRBV20-1 with TRBJ2-1; no reliable D call. V was trimmed by 1 base and J by 4 bases, leaving 17 bases between them. From germline, CDR1 is DFQATT and CDR2 SNEGSKA (reference sequence). There are 16 residues in the CDR3. CDR3 protein: CSARVPGIQTYNEQFF. The CDR3 DNA is TGCAGTGCTAGAGTTCCTGGGATCCAGACTTACAATGAGCAGTTCTTC.

The chain combines TRBV7-2 with TRBJ2-1; no reliable D call. The V end lost 2 bases, the J end lost 0 bases, and 8 bases lay between the germline ends. CDR3 size: 15 residues. CDR1 is SGHTA, CDR2 FQGNSA, per germline. Here the CDR3 DNA reads TGTGCCAGCAGCTTAACGGCGAGCTCCTACAATGAGCAGTTCTTC. This sequence encodes CASSLTASSYNEQFF.

The table lists this clonotype with a few counts. The V call is TRBV11-2, the J call TRBJ2-5, with D tentatively TRBD2 (5 bases). Germline-derived CDR1 and CDR2 are SGHAT and FQNNGV. Trimming stripped 5 bases from V and 1 base from J, with 14 bases between. This CDR3 is 15 amino acids long. The CDR3 DNA is TGTGCCAGCAGCCGTTTGGGCCGGGGCCAAGAGACCCAGTACTTC. Its translation is CASSRLGRGQETQYF.

The sample holds a few counts of this clonotype. The V call is TRBV13, the J call TRBJ1-2; maybe TRBD1 (5 bases). Germline loops: CDR1 PRHDT, CDR2 FYEKMQ (reference sequence). CDR3 length: 12 amino acids. V lost 2 bases, J lost 5 bases, and 6 bases lay in between. The CDR3 coding sequence is TGTGCCAGCAGCTTACGGGGGTATGGCTACACCTTC. Encoded protein: CASSLRGYGYTF.

This clonotype was seen only a few times. The V call is TRBV12-3 or TRBV12-4, the J call TRBJ2-1; weak D call: TRBD2 (5 bases). V was clipped by 3 bases and J by 4 bases, with 13 bases between them. The CDR3 length is 15 residues. The CDR3 reads CASSFSRTGYNEQFF. The CDR3 nucleotides are TGTGCCAGCAGTTTTTCCCGGACGGGGTACAATGAGCAGTTCTTC.

The V gene is TRBV7-2, the J gene TRBJ1-1; D not certain. This CDR3 contains 13 residues. Germline CDR1 is SGHTA and CDR2 is FQGNSA. The V end lost 6 bases, the J end lost 3 bases, and 11 bases lay between the germline ends. The CDR3 protein is CASRWVRDTEAFF. In DNA, the CDR3 is TGTGCCAGCAGGTGGGTTCGGGACACTGAAGCTTTCTTT.

This clonotype was observed a handful of times. The V call is TRBV28, the J call TRBJ1-2; no reliable D call. Germline V gives CDR1 MDHEN, CDR2 SYDVKM. V was clipped by 9 bases and J by 4 bases, with 12 bases between them. This CDR3 comprises 12 residues. CDR3 region: CASLERGYGYTF. CDR3 DNA: TGTGCCAGTCTCGAGAGAGGCTATGGCTACACCTTC.

V gene TRBV4-2 combines with J gene TRBJ2-7, with 9 bases identical to TRBD2. Looked up from germline, CDR1 is LGHNA and CDR2 is YNFKEQ. V lost 4 bases, J lost 3 bases, and 7 bases stayed unmatched. The CDR3 has 15 amino acids. The CDR3 nucleotides are TGTGCCAGCAGCCCGCAGCGGGGGGCCCTCTACGAGCAGTACTTC. Protein product: CASSPQRGALYEQYF.

In this sample, this clonotype turned up a few times. The chain carries TRBV7-2 and TRBJ2-7; a weak D match, TRBD1 (7 bases). The CDR3 is 14 amino acids. Germline V CDR1 and CDR2: SGHTA, FQGNSA. V was trimmed by 5 bases and J by 0 bases, leaving 11 bases between them. The CDR3 protein is CASSPGGSSYEQYF. The CDR3, as DNA: TGTGCCAGCAGCCCAGGGGGGAGCTCCTACGAGCAGTACTTC.

The chain joins TRBV5-1 to TRBJ2-1; D might be TRBD1 (6 bases). Germline CDR1 reads SGHRS; CDR2 reads YFSETQ. The CDR3 totals 14 residues. Deletions cut 0 bases from V and 6 bases from J, with 10 bases between. The CDR3 nucleotides read TGCGCCAGCAGCTTGGAAGTACAGGGCAATGAGCAGTTCTTC. Residues: CASSLEVQGNEQFF.

This clonotype was counted only a few times. V and J are TRBV29-1 and TRBJ1-1; no clear D. The V end lost 6 bases, the J end lost 1 base, and 3 bases lay between the germline ends. Germline CDR1 SQVTM, CDR2 ANQGSEA. CDR3 length: 10 amino acids. The CDR3 coding sequence is TGCAGCGTGACGAACACTGAAGCTTTCTTT. Translated: CSVTNTEAFF.

This clonotype has only a few counts. V usage is TRBV7-7 and J usage is TRBJ2-2; D unresolved. CDR1 SSHAT and CDR2 FNYEAQ come from the germline V gene (reference sequence). The CDR3 spans 13 residues. Deletions cut 1 base from V and 6 bases from J, with 6 bases between. The CDR3 loop is CASSLDTAGELFF. CDR3 coding DNA: TGTGCCAGCAGCTTAGATACGGCCGGGGAGCTGTTTTTT.

CDR3 in DNA: TGTGCCAGCAGCTTAAGTCGTCAGGGGACGAATACGCAGTATTTT. Protein sequence: CASSLSRQGTNTQYF. The chain joins TRBV7-3 to TRBJ2-3; a possible D gene is TRBD1 (6 bases). Germline lookup yields CDR1 SGHTA and CDR2 FQGTGA. Trimming took off 1 base at V and 7 bases at J, with 15 bases between the two ends. CDR3 length: 15 residues.

This clonotype was detected many times. This chain links TRBV18 with TRBJ2-5, with 10 nucleotides matching TRBD2. Trimming removed 6 bases from V and 8 bases from J; junction bases left unmatched: 6. CDR1 and CDR2 from the germline V gene are KGHSH and LQKENI. The CDR3 runs 13 residues. This CDR3 is CASSTGLATTQYF. In nucleotides, the CDR3 is TGTGCCAGCTCGACGGGACTAGCGACTACCCAGTACTTC.